These T cell receptor beta chains were read from a single sample in a study of T-cell memory formation after mild COVID-19. One entry per CDR3 protein, called by TCRdb with MiXCR from the 5' RACE reads. There are 300,000 to 350,000 distinct CDR3 sequences in the sample; roughly 13% occur only once, and 21% lies in the top ten. Material: PBMCs or a T cell subset sorted from them (not recorded which). All receptors derive from a man in his late teens or twenties who had mild COVID-19 (a few samples of this study predate the infection). Cell type and time point are not known. Both conserved end residues are part of each CDR3. Fields, in order: J gene, clone size, V gene, D gene, CDR3 DNA, CDR3 protein. The D gene is left open where the match is weak. Some rows mark clone size as missing; the rest say once, few, many or name a class of expanded clone.

TRBJ2-5 | . | TRBV15 | . | TGTGCCACCAGCAGAGGGAGGGGCCCCCGACAAATAGCTAGCCAAGAGACCCAGTACTTC | CATSRGRGPRQIASQETQYF
TRBJ2-5 | many | TRBV11-2 | . | TGTGCCACCGGGCCCAGGTGGTCAGAGACCCAGTACTTC | CATGPRWSETQYF
TRBJ2-7 | . | TRBV5-6 | . | TGTGCCAGCAGCTCCTATAATGCCGCTCCCTACGAGCAGTACTTC | CASSSYNAAPYEQYF
TRBJ2-2 | few | TRBV28 | TRBD2 | TGTGCCAGCAGACTAGGCGGGGGGGCCCCTGCCGGGGAGCTGTTTTTT | CASRLGGGAPAGELFF
TRBJ2-4 | few | TRBV5-1 | . | TGCGCCAGCAGTCCGACTAGATTAGCCAAAAACATTCAGTACTTC | CASSPTRLAKNIQYF
TRBJ1-5 | . | TRBV4-1 | . | TGCGCCAGCAGCCAGGGAAGGGGCGCTGATCAGCCCCAGCATTTT | CASSQGRGADQPQHF
TRBJ1-3 | many | TRBV7-2 | . | TGTGCCAGCAGCTTAGCGGTCGGGGCGGGTGGAAACACCATATATTTT | CASSLAVGAGGNTIYF
TRBJ1-5 | many | TRBV7-2 | . | TGTGCCAGCAGCTTAGGTTCGCGGGGCTCCGGCCAGCCCCAGCATTTT | CASSLGSRGSGQPQHF
TRBJ1-3 | . | TRBV5-1 | . | TGCGCCAGCAGCTTACGACAGGCAACTGGAAACACCATATATTTT | CASSLRQATGNTIYF
TRBJ2-1 | . | TRBV6-5 | . | TGTGCCAGCAGTGTATCCTTGAGCAATGAGCAGTTCTTC | CASSVSLSNEQFF
TRBJ2-1 | few | TRBV4-1 | TRBD2 | TGCGCCAGCAGCCAAGAAGTCGCGGGGGATGAGCAGTTCTTC | CASSQEVAGDEQFF
TRBJ2-5 | . | TRBV5-1 | . | TGCGCCAGCAGCCCGGGGGTATCTAATCTCCAAGAGACCCAGTACTTC | CASSPGVSNLQETQYF
TRBJ2-3 | . | TRBV7-9 | TRBD2 | TGTGCCAGCAGCTTAGATAGCGGGGGGACTAACCGACGCACAGATACGCAGTATTTT | CASSLDSGGTNRRTDTQYF
TRBJ1-2 | few | TRBV12-3/TRBV12-4 | . | TGTGCCAGCAGGCGGCGGGGCCTAGAGTATGGCTACACCTTC | CASRRRGLEYGYTF
TRBJ1-1 | . | TRBV4-1 | . | TGCGCCAGCAGGCGGGTTGAGGACACTGAAGCTTTCTTT | CASRRVEDTEAFF
TRBJ1-2 | few | TRBV15 | . | TGTGCCACCAGCATTCGTAGAGGGGATTACGGCGGCTACACCTTC | CATSIRRGDYGGYTF
TRBJ2-5 | many | TRBV5-1 | TRBD1 | TGCGCCAGCAGGATTTTAGGACAGGGGGCAGAGACCCAGTACTTC | CASRILGQGAETQYF
TRBJ2-2 | many | TRBV5-5 | TRBD2 | TGTGCCAGCAGCATCCGACTAGCGGGGGCCAACACCGGGGAGCTGTTTTTT | CASSIRLAGANTGELFF
TRBJ2-3 | few | TRBV4-3 | . | TGCGCCAGCAGCCAAGACCTGGGGTCGGGAGATACGCAGTATTTT | CASSQDLGSGDTQYF
TRBJ2-7 | . | TRBV6-5 | TRBD1 | TGTGCCAGCAGGATGTATCACGGGACAGGGTCTTACGAGCAGTACTTC | CASRMYHGTGSYEQYF
TRBJ2-5 | few | TRBV28 | . | TGTGCCAGCAGTAAGGAGAATTCCCTTTTTCGGGAGACCCAGTACTTC | CASSKENSLFRETQYF
TRBJ1-1 | . | TRBV28 | . | TGTGCCAGCAGTTACGGGGGGAATATGAACACTGAAGCTTTCTTT | CASSYGGNMNTEAFF
TRBJ2-7 | few | TRBV7-2 | TRBD1 | TGTGCCAGCAGCTCAGACCACGGGACAGCCGTCTCCTACGAGCAGTACTTC | CASSSDHGTAVSYEQYF
TRBJ2-2 | . | TRBV30 | . | TGTGCCTGGAGTGAAGGGGTGTCCGGGGAGCTGTTTTTT | CAWSEGVSGELFF
TRBJ2-2 | few | TRBV5-1 | . | TGCGCCAGCAGCCAACCATCAGGGTTCACCGGGGAGCTGTTTTTT | CASSQPSGFTGELFF
TRBJ2-5 | . | TRBV12-3/TRBV12-4 | . | TGTGCCAGCCGTCCGCCAGGGATCCAAGAGACCCAGTACTTC | CASRPPGIQETQYF
TRBJ1-5 | . | TRBV5-1 | TRBD1 | TGCGCCAGCAGCTTCGACAGGACAGGGGTTTATCAGCCCCAGCATTTT | CASSFDRTGVYQPQHF
TRBJ2-3 | . | TRBV24-1 | . | TGTGCCACCAGTGATCGGGGGGCCAGCACAGATACGCAGTATTTT | CATSDRGASTDTQYF
TRBJ1-2 | few | TRBV4-1 | . | TGCGCCAGCAGCCAGAGGGCCCCCGCTAACTATGGCTACACCTTC | CASSQRAPANYGYTF
TRBJ2-2 | . | TRBV4-1 | . | TGCGCCAGCAGCCAAGAACCCCCCGGGTCCGGGGAGCTGTTTTTT | CASSQEPPGSGELFF
TRBJ2-5 | . | TRBV19 | TRBD1 | TGTGCCAGTAGTGGGACAGTAGAAGAGACCCAGTACTTC | CASSGTVEETQYF
TRBJ2-1 | few | TRBV4-1 | . | TGCGCCAGCAGCGCAGGGAGTAGTTCCTACAATGAGCAGTTCTTC | CASSAGSSSYNEQFF
TRBJ2-6 | few | TRBV7-2 | TRBD2 | TGTGCCAGCAGCATTCAACACGGGGGGGTCCTGACTTTC | CASSIQHGGVLTF
TRBJ1-2 | . | TRBV12-3/TRBV12-4 | . | TGTGCCAGCAGCTACAGGGAAGTCAGGGGCTACACCTTC | CASSYREVRGYTF
TRBJ1-2 | . | TRBV7-9 | . | TGTGCCAGCAGCTTACTTGTGGGTTACCGGTATCCCTTC | CASSLLVGYRYPF
TRBJ2-3 | few | TRBV7-9 | TRBD1 | TGTGCCAGCAGCTTCGACAGGGGGTTGGATACGCAGTATTTT | CASSFDRGLDTQYF
TRBJ1-6 | . | TRBV6-6 | . | TGTGCCAGCAGCGGGACGGGGACTTCACCCCTCCACTTT | CASSGTGTSPLHF
TRBJ2-1 | few | TRBV18 | TRBD2 | TGTGCCAGCTCAATTGGGGAGGGTGAGCAGTTCTTC | CASSIGEGEQFF
TRBJ2-2 | few | TRBV6-5 | . | TGTGCCAGCAGGCCGTCCGACTTGCACCTCACCGGGGAGCTGTTTTTT | CASRPSDLHLTGELFF
TRBJ2-5 | few | TRBV5-1 | . | TGCGCCAGCAGCTTGACTGTCCCCACCGGGGCGGAGACCCAGTACTTC | CASSLTVPTGAETQYF
TRBJ2-2 | . | TRBV5-4 | . | TGTGCCAGCAGCTTGGCGGTGGCCACCGGGGAGCTGTTTTTT | CASSLAVATGELFF
TRBJ2-3 | few | TRBV7-9 | . | TGTGCCAGCAGCTTGGACTTCAGAGATACGCAGTATTTT | CASSLDFRDTQYF
TRBJ2-1 | . | TRBV10-3 | TRBD2 | TGTGCCATCAAGGGACAAAAGCGGGGGGGCCTCGATGAGCAGTTCTTC | CAIKGQKRGGLDEQFF
TRBJ2-2 | . | TRBV6-5 | TRBD2 | TGTGCCAGCAGTTCGCTGACTAGCGGGGGGCGAAGGAACGGGGAGCTGTTTTTT | CASSSLTSGGRRNGELFF
TRBJ2-3 | . | TRBV7-2 | TRBD2 | TGTGCCAGCAGCCCTCGAGGGGCCAGCGGGGTCAGAGATACGCAGTATTTT | CASSPRGASGVRDTQYF
TRBJ2-7 | . | TRBV12-3/TRBV12-4 | . | TGTGCCAGCAGTTTGGGAGAGGAAATTACGTACGAGCAGTACTTC | CASSLGEEITYEQYF
TRBJ2-2 | . | TRBV6-4 | TRBD1 | TGTGCCAGCAAAGTGACAGGGCGCGCGAACACCGGGGAGCTGTTTTTT | CASKVTGRANTGELFF